This TCR beta chain originates from a study of molecular identifiers for immune sequencing clone quantification. Germline-derived CDR1 and CDR2 are KGHDR and SFDVKD. This CDR3 contains 13 residues. The V gene lost 1 base and the J gene lost 4 bases, with 3 bases spanning the gap. TCRdb re-derived calls from the PCR reads in MiXCR, one entry per CDR3 protein. The sample has about 10,000 distinct CDR3 sequences, over 15% seen once. This clonotype was observed at least ten times. The sequence came from a human donor in good health. Some libraries in this study had Jurkat cell RNA spiked in. This chain joins TRBV24-1 and TRBJ2-2; no reliable D call. Sequences were obtained from naive CD8+ T cells from blood, with Jurkat cell RNA spiked in. This sample's subset: FACS-sorted CD8+CD4-CCR7+CD45RA+ naive T cells. CDR3 in amino acids: CATSDFGTGELFF. The DNA of the CDR3 is TGTGCCACCAGTGATTTTGGCACCGGGGAGCTGTTTTTT.